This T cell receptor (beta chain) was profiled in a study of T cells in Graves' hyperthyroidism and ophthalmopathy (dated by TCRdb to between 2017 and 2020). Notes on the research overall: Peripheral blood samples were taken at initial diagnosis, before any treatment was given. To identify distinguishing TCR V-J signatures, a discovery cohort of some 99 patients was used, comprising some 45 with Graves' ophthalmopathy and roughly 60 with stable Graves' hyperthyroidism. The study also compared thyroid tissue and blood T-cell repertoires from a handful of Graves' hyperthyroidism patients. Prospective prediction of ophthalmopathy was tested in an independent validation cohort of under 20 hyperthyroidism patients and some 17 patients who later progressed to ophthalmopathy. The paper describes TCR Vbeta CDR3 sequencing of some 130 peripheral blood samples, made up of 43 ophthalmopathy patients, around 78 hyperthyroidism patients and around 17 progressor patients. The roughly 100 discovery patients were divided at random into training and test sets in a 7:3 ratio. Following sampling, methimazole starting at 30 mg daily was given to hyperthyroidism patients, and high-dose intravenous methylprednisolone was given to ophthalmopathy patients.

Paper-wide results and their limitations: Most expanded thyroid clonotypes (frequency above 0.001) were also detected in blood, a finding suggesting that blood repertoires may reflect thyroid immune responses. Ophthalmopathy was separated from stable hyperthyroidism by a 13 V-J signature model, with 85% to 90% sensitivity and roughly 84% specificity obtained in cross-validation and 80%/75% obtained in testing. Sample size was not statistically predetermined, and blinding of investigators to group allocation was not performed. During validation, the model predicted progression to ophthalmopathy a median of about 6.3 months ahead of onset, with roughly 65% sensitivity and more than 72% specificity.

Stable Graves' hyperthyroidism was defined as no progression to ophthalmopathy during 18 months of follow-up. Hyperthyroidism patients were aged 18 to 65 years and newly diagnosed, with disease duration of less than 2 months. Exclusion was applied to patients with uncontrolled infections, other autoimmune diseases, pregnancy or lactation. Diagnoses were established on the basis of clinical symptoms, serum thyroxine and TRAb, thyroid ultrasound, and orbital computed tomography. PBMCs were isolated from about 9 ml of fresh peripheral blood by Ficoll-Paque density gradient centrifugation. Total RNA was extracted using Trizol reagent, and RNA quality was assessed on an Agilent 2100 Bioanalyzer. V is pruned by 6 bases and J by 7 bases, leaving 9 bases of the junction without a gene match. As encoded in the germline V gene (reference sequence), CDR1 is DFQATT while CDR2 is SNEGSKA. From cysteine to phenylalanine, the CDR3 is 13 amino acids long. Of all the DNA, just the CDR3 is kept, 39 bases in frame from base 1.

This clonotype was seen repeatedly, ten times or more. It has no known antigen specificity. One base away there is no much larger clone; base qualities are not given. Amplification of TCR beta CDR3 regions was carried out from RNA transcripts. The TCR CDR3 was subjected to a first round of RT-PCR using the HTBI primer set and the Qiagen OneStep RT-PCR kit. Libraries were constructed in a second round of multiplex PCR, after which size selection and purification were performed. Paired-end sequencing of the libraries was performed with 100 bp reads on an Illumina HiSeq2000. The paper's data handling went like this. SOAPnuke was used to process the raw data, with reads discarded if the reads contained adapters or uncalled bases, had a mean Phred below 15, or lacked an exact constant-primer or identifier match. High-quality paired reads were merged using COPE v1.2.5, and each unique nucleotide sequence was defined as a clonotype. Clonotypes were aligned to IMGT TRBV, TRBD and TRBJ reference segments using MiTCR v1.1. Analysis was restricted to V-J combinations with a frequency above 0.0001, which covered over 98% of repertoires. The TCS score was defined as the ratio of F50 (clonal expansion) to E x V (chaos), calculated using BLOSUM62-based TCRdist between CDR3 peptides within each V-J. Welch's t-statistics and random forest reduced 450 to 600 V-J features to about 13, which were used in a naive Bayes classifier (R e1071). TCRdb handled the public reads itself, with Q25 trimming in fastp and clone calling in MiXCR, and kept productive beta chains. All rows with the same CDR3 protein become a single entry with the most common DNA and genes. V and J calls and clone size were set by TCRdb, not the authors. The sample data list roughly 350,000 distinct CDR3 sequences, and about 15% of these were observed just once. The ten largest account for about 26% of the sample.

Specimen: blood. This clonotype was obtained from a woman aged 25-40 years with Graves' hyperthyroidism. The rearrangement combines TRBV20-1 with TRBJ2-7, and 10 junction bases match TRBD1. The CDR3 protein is CSANRDRGGEQYF. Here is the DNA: TGCAGTGCAAACCGGGACAGGGGTGGGGAGCAGTACTTC.